This paragraph reports one TCR beta chain. Its antigen is as yet unknown. This entry comes from a study of siplizumab effects on memory and regulatory T cells. The study, taken as a whole, reports: Most proliferating CD4+ or CD8+ clones, roughly 80-97%, had no naive or memory assignment. Under siplizumab, alloreactive sequences traced to unstimulated CD4+ memory cells were significantly reduced. Apparently more diverse than memory cells, naive T cells also seemed major alloresponse contributors.

Roughly 99,000 TCR templates were assayed per sample. Repertoires were generated with immunoSEQ multiplex PCR, while TCRdb's copy carries only in-frame clones and drops some. The sample shows around 83,000 clones, about 90% of them seen only once. The origin of this receptor is a human donor in good health. Material: CD4+ T cells sorted from blood.

The CDR3 is CASSGRLGGSMYEQYF. The CDR3 coding sequence is TGTGCCAGCAGTGGCCGACTTGGCGGGAGTATGTACGAGCAGTACTTC. The V gene is TRBV2, the J gene TRBJ2-7, with 7 bases that match TRBD2. CDR1 and CDR2 from the germline V gene are SNHLY and FYNNEI. The CDR3 is 16 residues long. V gave up 4 bases and J gave up 4 bases; unmatched junction bases: 13.